These T cell receptor beta chains were read from a single sample in a study of response to subunit inactivated influenza vaccine. TCRdb passed the RT-PCR reads through MiXCR, listing each CDR3 protein once. This table holds about 500,000 distinct CDR3 sequences, approximately 15% found once. Source: CD4+ T cells sorted from PBMCs, taken 23 to 25 months after vaccination. Every receptor here comes from a man aged 45 to 75 who received an inactivated influenza vaccine. Each CDR3 is given with its conserved first and last residue. The order of the fields is V gene, clone size, D gene, J gene, CDR3 DNA, CDR3 protein. The D gene is left open where the match is weak. The size of a clone is reported for some rows only, either as once, few or many, or as a class for expanded clones.

TRBV20-1	.	TRBD2	TRBJ2-2	TGCAGTGTCGGCGGGAGGTGGTCCGGGGAGCTGTTTTTT	CSVGGRWSGELFF
TRBV12-3/TRBV12-4	many	.	TRBJ1-6	TGTGCCAGCAGTTCCGGGGGAGGTAATTCACCCCTCCACTTT	CASSSGGGNSPLHF
TRBV12-3/TRBV12-4	.	.	TRBJ1-3	TGTGCCAGCAGTCACTCCCCAGACATCATATATTTT	CASSHSPDIIYF
TRBV11-2	.	.	TRBJ2-7	TGTGCCAGCAGCTCAAGGGGCAGGTTGTACGAGCAGTACTTC	CASSSRGRLYEQYF
TRBV7-8	.	TRBD2	TRBJ2-1	TGTGCCAGCAGCTTACTAGCGGGAGAGGGTAATGAGCAGTTCTTC	CASSLLAGEGNEQFF
TRBV29-1	.	.	TRBJ1-4	TGCAGCGTTGAAGTTTCCGGAAGCGAAAAACTGTTTTTT	CSVEVSGSEKLFF
TRBV6-2/TRBV6-3	.	.	TRBJ2-4	TGTGCCAGCAGTTCAGGGGCCAAAAACATTCAGTACTTC	CASSSGAKNIQYF
TRBV11-2	.	.	TRBJ2-2	TGTGCCAGCAGGCTTGGAGGGGTTAACACCGGGGAGCTGTTTTTT	CASRLGGVNTGELFF
TRBV2	.	.	TRBJ2-5	TGTGCCAGCAGTGAAACAGGGAGGAAAGAGACCCAGTACTTC	CASSETGRKETQYF
TRBV7-9	few	TRBD2	TRBJ2-3	TGTGCCAGCAGCCCCGGGAGGAGGGTAGCTAGCACAGATACGCAGTATTTT	CASSPGRRVASTDTQYF
TRBV12-3/TRBV12-4	many	.	TRBJ1-5	TGTGCCAGCAGTTTGGGGGCGAATCAGCCCCAGCATTTT	CASSLGANQPQHF
TRBV11-2	.	.	TRBJ1-1	TGTGCCACCAGCCCCTGGGACACTGAAGCTTTCTTT	CATSPWDTEAFF
TRBV29-1	.	.	TRBJ1-1	TGCAGCGTTGTTGGGGGGTGGAACACTGAAGCTTTCTTT	CSVVGGWNTEAFF
TRBV24-1	few	TRBD1	TRBJ2-1	TGTGCCACCAGTGATAGCCGGGACAGGCGGAATGAGCAGTTCTTC	CATSDSRDRRNEQFF
TRBV20-1	.	.	TRBJ1-1	TGCAGTGCTAGCCCTCCCCGGGGGACTGAAGCTTTCTTT	CSASPPRGTEAFF
TRBV24-1	.	.	TRBJ1-1	TGTGCCACCAGTGATGGAGTTCACACTGAAGCTTTCTTT	CATSDGVHTEAFF
TRBV7-3	few	.	TRBJ2-1	TGTGCCAGCTCCCCTCATAGCGGAAACTACAATGAGCAGTTCTTC	CASSPHSGNYNEQFF
TRBV7-2	few	.	TRBJ1-2	TGTGCCAGCAGCTTAGACATTTCCTACACCTTC	CASSLDISYTF
TRBV20-1	.	.	TRBJ2-7	TGCAGTGCTAGACAGGGTATGGACGAGCAGTACTTC	CSARQGMDEQYF
TRBV7-8	.	TRBD2	TRBJ2-1	TGTGCCAGCAGCAACAGACTAGCGGGAGGCAATGAGCAGTTCTTC	CASSNRLAGGNEQFF
TRBV11-2	few	.	TRBJ2-2	TGTGCCAGCAGCTTCCTCTCTGGGTGGGAGACCGCCGGGGAGCTGTTTTTT	CASSFLSGWETAGELFF
TRBV27	few	TRBD2	TRBJ2-1	TGTGCCAGCAGTTTATCCCTGACTAGCGGGAGGGCCGCTGAGCAGTTCTTC	CASSLSLTSGRAAEQFF